These 18 T cell receptor beta chains originate from one sample sequenced in a study of blood T cell repertoires in COVID-19. Method: immunoSEQ multiplex PCR; TCRdb's copy keeps in-frame clones and lacks some. The sample includes about 160,000 clones, approximately 86% of them seen just once. The sequencing sample was made of PBMCs or T cells enriched from blood (not recorded which). The origin of the receptors is a man aged 55 to 70 who had recovered from COVID-19.

The genes are TRBV12-3 or TRBV12-4 and TRBJ1-1; TRBD1 matches 11 bases. This CDR3 comprises 13 residues. The V and J ends lost 7 bases and 6 bases, in that order; junction bases with no gene match: 4. This CDR3 is CASTRTGGPEAFF. CDR3 bases: TGTGCCAGCACCAGGACAGGGGGCCCTGAAGCTTTCTTT.

This chain links TRBV30 with TRBJ2-7; TRBD1 agrees at 7 bases. Germline V gene data show CDR1 as GTSNPN and CDR2 as SVGIG (reference sequence). Trimming at V came to 3 bases and at J to 1 base, leaving 15 bases not matched to a gene. CDR3 length: 17 amino acids. The CDR3 DNA reads as TGTGCCTGGAGCCCGCCACCCGGGACAGCTCTTTCCTACGAGCAGTACTTC. Protein product: CAWSPPPGTALSYEQYF.

The V and J genes are TRBV13 and TRBJ2-3, with 12 bases matching TRBD1. CDR1 and CDR2 (germline): PRHDT, FYEKMQ (reference sequence). Losses at the gene ends were 4 bases for V and 7 bases for J; bases not matched to a gene: 12. CDR3 length: 17 amino acids. CDR3 region: CASSSFQGQGARHTQYF. The CDR3, as DNA: TGTGCCAGCAGCTCATTTCAGGGACAGGGGGCGCGACATACGCAGTATTTT.

The V and J genes are TRBV29-1 and TRBJ2-7; tentatively, D is TRBD2 (6 bases). The ends were cut back, 3 bases at V and 6 bases at J, with 15 bases in the middle. The CDR3 is 13 residues long. From germline, CDR1 is SQVTM and CDR2 ANQGSEA. CDR3: CSVDSGSNIEQYF. In nucleotides, the CDR3 is TGCAGCGTTGATTCCGGGAGCAACATCGAGCAGTACTTC.

V and J are TRBV6-2 or TRBV6-3 and TRBJ2-7; D not resolved. Germline CDR1 is MNHEY and CDR2 is SVGEGT. Trimming took 0 bases from V and 2 from J, leaving 14 bases between them. This CDR3 spans 16 amino acids. The CDR3 DNA reads as TGTGCCAGCAGTTACTCGGCAGGTGTTGACCCCTACGAGCAGTACTTC. Translation gives CASSYSAGVDPYEQYF.

The chain joins TRBV28 to TRBJ1-5; TRBD1 is a possible D gene (5 bases). CDR1 MDHEN and CDR2 SYDVKM come from the germline V gene. The CDR3 extends over 15 amino acids. The V and J ends lost 4 bases and 3 bases respectively, with 13 bases between them. The CDR3 region is CASSWGGADNQPQHF. Here the CDR3 DNA reads TGTGCCAGCAGTTGGGGAGGGGCGGACAATCAGCCCCAGCATTTT.

The V gene is TRBV27, the J gene TRBJ2-5; the match to TRBD1 covers 7 bases. V lost 3 bases and J lost 5; bases outside the gene matches: 6. The length of the CDR3 is 14 residues. Germline V gene data show CDR1 as MNHEY and CDR2 as SMNVEV (reference sequence). The CDR3 sequence is CASSFSGTAETQYF. The CDR3 DNA follows: TGTGCCAGCAGTTTCTCCGGGACAGCCGAGACCCAGTACTTC.

The V and J genes are TRBV6-5 and TRBJ2-1; a possible D gene is TRBD2 (6 bases). CDR1 is MNHEY, CDR2 SVGAGI, per germline. The CDR3 sequence is 14 residues long. V dropped 5 bases and J dropped 4 bases, with 12 bases sitting between them. CDR3 amino acids: CASSNRDSYNEQFF. Here the CDR3 DNA reads TGTGCCAGCAGTAACCGGGACTCTTACAATGAGCAGTTCTTC.

The rearrangement uses TRBV19 and TRBJ2-4; D is unresolved. This CDR3 comprises 17 residues. V was clipped by 7 bases and J by 1 base, with 20 bases between them. Germline CDR1 and CDR2: LNHDA and SQIVND (reference sequence). For the CDR3, the DNA is TGTGCCAGTACCCCAGAAGGCGGCGCGTTGGCCAAAAACATTCAGTACTTC. This gives the protein CASTPEGGALAKNIQYF.

The chain links TRBV7-2 to TRBJ2-7; a possible D gene is TRBD1 (6 bases). The CDR3 has 13 residues. Germline V CDR1 and CDR2: SGHTA, FQGNSA. The V end was cut by 6 bases, the J end by 4 bases, with 13 bases between. The CDR3 loop reads CASRTTGKYEQYF. DNA for the CDR3: TGTGCCAGCAGAACTACAGGGAAGTACGAGCAGTACTTC.

CDR3 coding DNA: TGTGCCAGCAGGGCCGGGGGAGAGGGGTTCTATGGCTACACCTTC. This encodes CASRAGGEGFYGYTF. J is TRBJ1-2 and V is TRBV6-5; possible D gene TRBD1, 5 bases. From germline, CDR1 is MNHEY and CDR2 SVGAGI. The CDR3 contains 15 residues. The V and J ends lost 6 bases and 4 bases respectively, with 18 bases between them.

The CDR3, as DNA: TGTGCCTGGAGCCTGTCTCGGGGGGGGATCTACGAGCAGTACTTC. This gives the protein CAWSLSRGGIYEQYF. The chain has TRBV30 and TRBJ2-7; TRBD2 matches 8 bases. This CDR3 spans 15 amino acids. The ends lost 3 bases at V and 3 bases at J; junction bases unmatched: 10. Germline lookup yields CDR1 GTSNPN and CDR2 SVGIG (reference sequence).

The chain recombines TRBV5-1 with TRBJ2-5; 9 bases line up with TRBD2. The CDR3 has 18 residues. The V and J ends lost 0 bases and 4 bases, in that order; junction bases with no gene match: 13. Germline assignment: CDR1 SGHRS and CDR2 YFSETQ. The CDR3 nucleotides read TGCGCCAGCAGCTTGGGACTAGCGGTCCCCCCAATGCGAGAGACCCAGTACTTC. It specifies CASSLGLAVPPMRETQYF.

V usage is TRBV18 and J usage is TRBJ1-4; 8 nucleotides agree with TRBD1. Germline CDR1 reads KGHSH; CDR2 reads LQKENI. The CDR3 has 19 amino acids. V was pared by 0 bases and J by 4 bases, with 13 bases of the junction left unmatched. The CDR3 loop is CASSPPKIGTGTDNEKLFF. The CDR3 DNA reads TGTGCCAGCTCACCACCCAAAATCGGGACAGGCACTGATAATGAAAAACTGTTTTTT.

The chain carries TRBV19 and TRBJ2-5; TRBD1 is a possible D gene (5 bases). CDR1 LNHDA and CDR2 SQIVND come from the germline V gene (reference sequence). The CDR3 spans 14 residues. Trimming stripped 2 bases from V and 2 bases from J, with 9 bases between. DNA for the CDR3: TGTGCCAGTAGTATAAGTGGACAACAAGAGACCCAGTACTTC. Amino acids: CASSISGQQETQYF.

The chain combines TRBV28 with TRBJ2-1; 7 bases match TRBD2. This CDR3 region has 12 residues. Trimming at V came to 6 bases and at J to 8 bases, leaving 4 bases not matched to a gene. Germline CDR1 and CDR2: MDHEN and SYDVKM. The CDR3 DNA follows: TGTGCCAGCAGCGCTCGGGGGGATGAGCAGTTCTTC. Translated, it gives CASSARGDEQFF.

The table lists this clone with a count of one. The V gene is TRBV29-1, the J gene TRBJ2-1; maybe TRBD1 (5 bases). Germline CDR1 SQVTM, CDR2 ANQGSEA. V lost 0 bases and J 14 bases, leaving 14 bases between the germline ends. CDR3 length: 12 residues. The CDR3 region is CSVEDPDNWEFF. The CDR3 DNA reads as TGCAGCGTTGAAGATCCGGACAACTGGGAGTTCTTC.

This chain uses TRBV7-9 with TRBJ2-2; the D is unclear. Trimming removed 5 bases at V and 7 bases at J, with 14 bases between. The CDR3 runs 14 residues. Germline CDR1 and CDR2: SEHNR and FQNEAQ (reference sequence). The CDR3 is CASSLSQVGGELFF. In nucleotides, the CDR3 is TGTGCCAGCAGCCTTAGCCAAGTCGGCGGGGAGCTGTTTTTT.